These T cell receptor beta chains were read from a single sample in a study of beta chain features in type 1 diabetes. Here immunoSEQ multiplex PCR was the method, and the copy in TCRdb shows in-frame clones only, minus some. The table has 850,000 to 900,000 clones, roughly 16% seen once; the top ten hold 0.02% to 0.03%. Sequencing input: naive CD4+ T cells from blood. The receptors derive from a woman aged 18-30 years in good health. The CDR3 runs from the conserved cysteine through the conserved F or W. Each record gives: J gene, clone size, D gene, V gene, CDR3 DNA, CDR3 protein. D genes are given only for firm matches. Size tells how often a clone was seen (once, few, many) or the class of an expanded clone, and some rows leave it out.

TRBJ2-3,-,-,TRBV7-3,TGTGCCAGCAGCTTACGCGACGGTGAGAAAGATACGCAGTATTTT,CASSLRDGEKDTQYF
TRBJ2-1,-,-,TRBV27,TGTGCCAGCAGTTTTAGGGCGACGTACAATGAGCAGTTCTTC,CASSFRATYNEQFF
TRBJ1-1,few,-,TRBV2,TGTGCCAGCAGTGTGGAGGGATTGAACACTGAAGCTTTCTTT,CASSVEGLNTEAFF
TRBJ2-7,-,-,TRBV6-7,TGTGCCAGCAGCCAGAGGGTCCGGGACGGACACTACGAGCAGTACTTC,CASSQRVRDGHYEQYF
TRBJ2-1,few,-,TRBV15,TGTGCCACCAGCTCCCGACCGGTTCTTGCCTACAATGAGCAGTTCTTC,CATSSRPVLAYNEQFF
TRBJ1-1,-,TRBD1,TRBV13,TGTGCCAGCAGTTCAAGACAGGGACCCGGAAACACTGAAGCTTTCTTT,CASSSRQGPGNTEAFF
TRBJ2-3,-,TRBD1,TRBV5-1,TGCGCCAGCAGCACCCGGGACAGGGGGCAAGGCACAGATACGCAGTATTTT,CASSTRDRGQGTDTQYF
TRBJ2-1,few,-,TRBV10-3,TGTGCCATCAGTGGGGACACTAGCTCCTACAATGAGCAGTTCTTC,CAISGDTSSYNEQFF
TRBJ1-3,few,-,TRBV13,TGTGCCAGCAGCTTAGTTTGGAGGTTTCCCTACTCCTCTGGGTCGAGTGTGCGGAACACCATATATTTT,CASSLVWRFPYSSGSSVRNTIYF
TRBJ2-1,-,-,TRBV6-6,TGTGCCAGCAGCCTGGGGCTCTACAATGAGCAGTTCTTC,CASSLGLYNEQFF
TRBJ2-7,few,-,TRBV28,TGTGCCAGCAGTTTTGGTGGACTCCCCTCCTACGAGCAGTACTTC,CASSFGGLPSYEQYF
TRBJ2-1,few,TRBD2,TRBV27,TGTGCCAGCAGCCCTAACCGGGGGAGCGGGAACTACAATGAGCAGTTCTTC,CASSPNRGSGNYNEQFF
TRBJ2-5,few,TRBD2,TRBV9,TGTGCCAGCAGCGTAGGGCCCCTCTCGCGGGGGAGCCAAGAGACCCAGTACTTC,CASSVGPLSRGSQETQYF
TRBJ2-3,-,-,TRBV5-5,TGTGCCAGCAGCTTTACTTCGGGGCGCACAGATACGCAGTATTTT,CASSFTSGRTDTQYF
TRBJ2-1,few,-,TRBV28,TGTGCCAGCGGGGGCCTGAAGGGTGAGCAGTTCTTC,CASGGLKGEQFF
TRBJ2-3,-,TRBD2,TRBV5-4,TGTGCCAGCAGCTTGGATAGCGGGAGGGTCGGAGATACGCAGTATTTT,CASSLDSGRVGDTQYF
TRBJ1-2,few,-,TRBV6-5,TGTGCCAGCAGTCCCACCTTGGGGCTCGGGTATGGCTACACCTTC,CASSPTLGLGYGYTF
TRBJ2-3,few,-,TRBV9,TGTGCCAGCAGCCCCAGCACAGATACGCAGTATTTT,CASSPSTDTQYF
TRBJ1-2,-,-,TRBV7-9,TGTGCCAGCAGCCAGCGATATGGCTACACCTTC,CASSQRYGYTF
TRBJ2-3,-,TRBD2,TRBV7-8,TGTGCCAGCAGCTTGGGACTAGTACCAGATACGCAGTATTTT,CASSLGLVPDTQYF
TRBJ1-4,-,-,TRBV28,TGTGCCAGTCAAACCCCTGAAAAACTGTTTTTT,CASQTPEKLFF
TRBJ2-1,few,TRBD1,TRBV18,TGTGCCAGCGCTACCGGGACAGGGGGCGGCGGTGAGCAGTTCTTC,CASATGTGGGGEQFF
TRBJ2-5,-,TRBD2,TRBV7-8,TGTGCCAGCAGCTTAGGGGGGACTAGCGGGAGAGAGACCCAGTACTTC,CASSLGGTSGRETQYF
TRBJ2-1,-,-,TRBV25-1,TGTGCCAGCAGTGTGACAGGTTCCAATGAGCAGTTCTTC,CASSVTGSNEQFF
TRBJ2-7,few,-,TRBV19,TGTGCCAGTAGTCGGACAGTATATGATCTAGGCGAGCAGTACTTC,CASSRTVYDLGEQYF
TRBJ2-1,-,-,TRBV4-3,TGCGCCAGCAGCCAACAACTATCCGCCCACAATGAGCAGTTCTTC,CASSQQLSAHNEQFF
TRBJ2-1,-,TRBD2,TRBV25-1,TGTGCCAGCAGTGAACTAGCGGGAGATTACAATGAGCAGTTCTTC,CASSELAGDYNEQFF
TRBJ1-1,once,-,TRBV18,TGTGCCAGCTCACCACAGGTGGGGAACACTGAAGCTTTCTTT,CASSPQVGNTEAFF
TRBJ1-2,-,-,TRBV28,TGTGCCAGCACCTCCTCGGGGAATGGCTACACCTTC,CASTSSGNGYTF
TRBJ2-5,few,TRBD2,TRBV2,TGTGCCAGCATGAGGACTAGCGGGATGTACCAAGAGACCCAGTACTTC,CASMRTSGMYQETQYF
TRBJ2-3,few,-,TRBV5-4,TGTGCCAGCAGCTCGGACTACTCCACAGATACGCAGTATTTT,CASSSDYSTDTQYF
TRBJ1-1,-,TRBD1,TRBV7-8,TGTGCCAGCAGCTTTGGACAGGAAAGGAGAGCTTTCTTT,CASSFGQERRAFF
TRBJ2-7,-,-,TRBV6-6,TGTGCCAGCCAAGGGGGGGCCACGTCAAAGGCCGAGCAGTACTTC,CASQGGATSKAEQYF
TRBJ2-7,-,TRBD1,TRBV7-9,TGTGCCAGCAGCCGCGGACAGGGGAGAACCTACGAGCAGTACTTC,CASSRGQGRTYEQYF
TRBJ2-5,-,TRBD1,TRBV2,TGTGCCAGCAGTTCTAGGCAGGGGGCTCTGGAGACCCAGTACTTC,CASSSRQGALETQYF
TRBJ2-3,few,-,TRBV10-3,TGTGCCATCAGTCCCAAACTCGCCCACACAGATACGCAGTATTTT,CAISPKLAHTDTQYF
TRBJ2-5,few,-,TRBV6-1,TGTGCCAGCGATAGGGGTGATTCTTGGGAGACCCAGTACTTC,CASDRGDSWETQYF
TRBJ1-2,-,-,TRBV14,TGTGCCAGCAGCCCGTCCACAGGGTCGGTCTTTCGAGGCTACACCTTC,CASSPSTGSVFRGYTF
TRBJ2-1,-,-,TRBV6-5,TGTGCCAGCAGTCCTAGCAGGTACAATGAGCAGTTCTTC,CASSPSRYNEQFF
TRBJ2-7,-,TRBD1,TRBV15,TGTGCCACCAGCAGAATTTGGACAGGGGCCTCCTACGAGCAGTACTTC,CATSRIWTGASYEQYF
TRBJ2-1,once,-,TRBV15,TGTGCCACCAGCAGAGATCAAGCAGGGAATGAGCAGTTCTTC,CATSRDQAGNEQFF
TRBJ1-5,few,-,TRBV10-3,TGTGCCACCGCGACTGCACAGACAGGACACACTAATCAGCCCCAGCATTTT,CATATAQTGHTNQPQHF
TRBJ1-5,few,-,TRBV7-8,TGTGCCAGCAGCGTGAAGCCAGGGCATCAGCCCCAGCATTTT,CASSVKPGHQPQHF
TRBJ1-4,many,-,TRBV15,TGTGCCACCAGCAGCGGGGAATCCAGGGGAAAACTGTTTTTT,CATSSGESRGKLFF
TRBJ2-5,few,-,TRBV15,TGTGCCACCAGCAGAGATGTACAGGGTCAGGAGACCCAGTACTTC,CATSRDVQGQETQYF